Below are 10 T cell receptor beta chains sequenced from a single sample in a study of OX40 agonist ivuxolimab in advanced cancers. Here immunoSEQ multiplex PCR was the method, and the copy in TCRdb shows in-frame clones only, minus some. The table shows 75,000 to 100,000 clones, with around 92% occurring only once. The sequences come from CD4+ or CD8+ T cells sorted from blood, collected in a trial of the OX40 agonist ivuxolimab. These receptors originate from an adult with an advanced solid tumor such as melanoma, head and neck, liver or kidney cancer.

This chain connects TRBV5-1 to TRBJ2-6; 11 bases line up with TRBD1. V lost 2 bases and J lost 3; bases outside the gene matches: 7. The CDR3 consists of 18 residues. Germline V gene data show CDR1 as SGHRS and CDR2 as YFSETQ. The CDR3 spells CASSFGQGARFGANVLTF. The CDR3 bases are TGCGCCAGCAGCTTCGGACAGGGGGCCCGCTTTGGGGCCAACGTCCTGACTTTC.

The rearrangement uses TRBV10-3 and TRBJ1-1; D unresolved. Germline V gene sequence: CDR1 ENHRY, CDR2 SYGVKD. Trimming took 7 bases from V and 4 from J, leaving 16 bases between them. CDR3 length equals 14 residues. This chain's CDR3 is CAINRGEGGTEAFF. CDR3 in DNA: TGTGCCATCAATCGTGGTGAGGGTGGCACTGAAGCTTTCTTT.

The chain carries TRBV18 and TRBJ1-4, with D possibly TRBD1 on 6 matching bases. CDR1 and CDR2 (germline): KGHSH, LQKENI. The CDR3 has 13 residues. Between the trimmed V and J ends, which lost 4 bases and 8 bases, there was a span of 11 bases. CDR3 amino acids: CASSLPGVEKLFF. The CDR3 DNA reads TGTGCCAGCTCACTACCAGGGGTCGAAAAACTGTTTTTT.

The chain combines TRBV4-1 with TRBJ1-2; possibly TRBD1 for D (6 bases). The CDR3 has 15 amino acids. Germline V gene sequence: CDR1 MGHRA, CDR2 YSYEKL. With 4 bases removed from V and 0 bases from J, the gap between germline ends came to 12 bases. The DNA of the CDR3 is TGCGCCAGCAGCCCAGTGGAGGGGGCTAACTATGGCTACACCTTC. Amino acid sequence: CASSPVEGANYGYTF.

This chain links TRBV5-1 with TRBJ2-7; TRBD2 aligns across 9 bases. The germline V gene encodes CDR1 SGHRS and CDR2 YFSETQ. The CDR3 length is 13 residues. V gave up 0 bases and J gave up 7 bases; unmatched junction bases: 2. The CDR3 DNA is TGCGCCAGCAGCTTGGGGCTAGCGGGAGAGCAGTACTTC. Translating gives CASSLGLAGEQYF.

V and J are TRBV10-3 and TRBJ1-3; no reliable D call. The V gene lost 5 bases and the J gene lost 0 bases, with 14 bases spanning the gap. The CDR3 has 16 residues. The germline CDR1 and CDR2 sequences are ENHRY and SYGVKD. The chain's CDR3 is CAISPNPRNSGNTIYF. The CDR3 DNA reads TGTGCCATCAGTCCCAATCCGCGGAACTCTGGAAACACCATATATTTT.

J is TRBJ1-5 and V is TRBV14, with 10 positions matching TRBD1. After removal of 4 bases from V and 1 base from J, the junction contained 7 bases not matched to a gene. The CDR3 extends over 17 amino acids. The germline V gene encodes CDR1 SGHDN and CDR2 FVKESK. CDR3 region: CASSPNRDRGSNQPQHF. The CDR3 bases are TGTGCCAGCAGCCCTAACCGGGACAGGGGAAGCAATCAGCCCCAGCATTTT.

The gene calls are TRBV28 and TRBJ2-5, with 8 positions matching TRBD2. V dropped 6 bases and J dropped 0; count of bases not matched to a gene: 12. The CDR3 spans 17 residues. Germline V gene data show CDR1 as MDHEN and CDR2 as SYDVKM. CDR3 region: CASSPTTGRADQETQYF. CDR3 DNA sequence: TGTGCCAGCAGCCCCACTACCGGGAGGGCCGACCAAGAGACCCAGTACTTC.

This rearrangement joins TRBV4-1 to TRBJ2-7; no definite D call. CDR1 MGHRA and CDR2 YSYEKL come from the germline V gene. The length of the CDR3 is 15 residues. Trimming took 1 base from V and 0 from J, leaving 10 bases between them. The CDR3: CASSQASFSSYEQYF. For the CDR3, the DNA is TGCGCCAGCAGCCAAGCCAGCTTTAGCTCCTACGAGCAGTACTTC.

In this sample, this clone turned up once. The genes are TRBV28 and TRBJ2-7, with D tentatively TRBD2 (5 bases). Germline V gene sequence: CDR1 MDHEN, CDR2 SYDVKM. This CDR3 has 15 residues. V lost 5 bases and J lost 3, with 17 bases in between. The CDR3 loop is CASSRQYGVGYEQYF. The CDR3 DNA follows: TGTGCCAGCAGTCGACAATACGGGGTAGGCTACGAGCAGTACTTC.